This T cell receptor beta chain appears in the sequencing data of a study of blood T cell repertoires in COVID-19. About the research overall: T cells, B-cell-depleted T cells, or PBMCs supplied cDNA or gDNA.

CDR3 length: 12 residues. Between the trimmed V and J ends, which lost 3 bases and 3 bases, there was a span of 8 bases. Germline V gene lookup returns CDR1 SQVTM and CDR2 ANQGSEA. Authors' methods: The authors estimated nucleated cell counts from reference gene primer amplification. Repertoires were generated with immunoSEQ multiplex PCR, while TCRdb's copy carries only in-frame clones and drops some. V and J calls and clone size are as listed in that table; D and trimming were resolved from the DNA. In the table there are 200,000 to 300,000 clones, roughly 88% of which are singletons. The material sequenced was peripheral blood. This sequence was found in a middle-aged man who had recovered from COVID-19. The chain is built from TRBV29-1 and TRBJ1-1; no definite D call. Here the CDR3 DNA reads TGCAGCGTTGATGGAGGGCACACTGAAGCTTTCTTT. It specifies CSVDGGHTEAFF.